Presented here are 20 T cell receptor beta chains from one specimen sequenced in a study of neurological immune-mediated disorders. TCRdb reanalysed the 5' RACE reads using MiXCR and keeps one entry per CDR3 protein. The sample lists some 57,000 distinct CDR3 sequences; 3% to 4.5% were seen once. Sequenced material: PBMCs. The source of these receptors is a man in his 60s with multiple sclerosis.

In its sample, this clonotype was seen many times. The chain uses TRBV20-1 and TRBJ1-2; TRBD1 matches 7 bases. V trimming: 0 bases; J trimming: 2 bases; junction bases outside the gene matches: 9. The germline V gene has CDR1 DFQATT and CDR2 SNEGSKA (reference sequence). The CDR3 sequence is 16 residues long. The CDR3 protein is CSARDHGRGSNYGYTF. Written as DNA, the CDR3 is TGCAGTGCTAGAGATCATGGCAGGGGGAGCAACTATGGCTACACCTTC.

This clonotype was observed at least ten times. This sequence joins TRBV3-1 and TRBJ1-1, with a weak D call TRBD1 (5 bases). This CDR3 has 15 amino acids. Germline V gene sequence: CDR1 LGHDT, CDR2 YNNKEL (reference sequence). Trimming shortened V by 5 bases and J by 5 bases, and 18 bases separated the two germline ends. CDR3 DNA: TGTGCCAGCAGCGCCTCGGGACCGGGGAGGACTGAAGCTTTCTTT. Translating it yields CASSASGPGRTEAFF.

This clonotype was recorded many times. CDR3 coding DNA: TGTGCCAGCAGCAGGCGGTGGGCTGGAAACACCATATATTTT. Its protein is CASSRRWAGNTIYF. V usage is TRBV21-1 and J usage is TRBJ1-3. TRBV21-1 is annotated as a pseudogene. This CDR3 is built from 14 residues.

This clonotype came up a few times. The rearrangement links TRBV11-1 to TRBJ1-2, with D uncertain. The CDR3 runs 14 residues. The V end lost 1 base, the J end lost 4 bases, and 10 bases lay between the germline ends. Germline CDR1 SGHAT, CDR2 FQDESV (reference sequence). CDR3: CASSLESTSYGYTF. The CDR3 coding sequence is TGTGCCAGCAGCTTAGAGAGCACAAGCTATGGCTACACCTTC.

This clonotype showed up many times. The chain joins TRBV20-1 to TRBJ2-3; possible D gene TRBD2, 6 bases. Trimming cost V 7 bases and J 2 bases, with 19 bases left between them. Germline assignment: CDR1 DFQATT and CDR2 SNEGSKA (reference sequence). The CDR3 covers 15 residues. CDR3 residues: CSVPTSLGATDTQYF. CDR3 bases: TGCAGTGTTCCAACTAGCCTAGGAGCCACAGATACGCAGTATTTT.

Ten or more counts support this clonotype. V usage is TRBV20-1 and J usage is TRBJ2-2; D possibly corresponds to TRBD1 (6 bases). The CDR3 extends over 14 amino acids. Germline loops: CDR1 DFQATT, CDR2 SNEGSKA (reference sequence). The V end was cut by 5 bases, the J end by 4 bases, with 14 bases between. In nucleotides, the CDR3 is TGCAGTGCTCCAAAACAGGGTTTCACCGGGGAGCTGTTTTTT. The encoded protein is CSAPKQGFTGELFF.

This clonotype has ten or more counts. The rearrangement links TRBV12-3 or TRBV12-4 to TRBJ1-1; 9 bases line up with TRBD1. The CDR3 covers 14 residues. Germline trimming cut 7 bases from V and 3 bases from J; bases unmatched to any gene: 6. The CDR3 DNA sequence: TGTGCCAGCACCAGGGGACAGGGAGACACTGAAGCTTTCTTT. Translating it yields CASTRGQGDTEAFF.

The chain is built from TRBV6-5 and TRBJ2-2; D is ambiguous. This CDR3 is built from 12 residues. The V gene lost 6 bases and the J gene lost 3 bases, with 5 bases spanning the gap. The germline gives CDR1 MNHEY, CDR2 SVGAGI. CDR3 sequence reads: CASRWDTGELFF. CDR3 bases: TGTGCCAGCAGATGGGACACCGGGGAGCTGTTTTTT.

There are many counts of this clonotype. The chain is built from TRBV28 and TRBJ1-3, with D perhaps TRBD1 (6 bases). V was clipped by 5 bases and J by 4 bases, with 12 bases between them. The CDR3 totals 14 residues. CDR1 is MDHEN, CDR2 SYDVKM, per germline. The CDR3 DNA sequence: TGTGCCAGCAGTCAATCAGGGGCAGGAAACACCATATATTTT. Translating it yields CASSQSGAGNTIYF.

The chain has TRBV20-1 and TRBJ2-7, with D uncertain. The germline V and J ends were trimmed by 3 bases and 0 bases, with 15 bases remaining between them. CDR1 is DFQATT, CDR2 SNEGSKA, per germline (reference sequence). This CDR3 is built from 15 residues. CDR3 sequence reads: CSASFIGRISYEQYF. CDR3 sequence (DNA): TGCAGTGCTAGTTTCATAGGGCGGATCTCCTACGAGCAGTACTTC.

This clonotype showed up just a few times. This chain joins TRBV10-1 and TRBJ2-1, with D perhaps TRBD1 or TRBD2 (5 bases each). The germline CDR1 and CDR2 sequences are WNHNN and SYGVQD (reference sequence). V lost 3 bases to trimming and J lost 5 bases, with 14 bases between them. The CDR3 has 15 amino acids. This CDR3 is CASSEIGTRDNEQFF. CDR3 nucleotide sequence: TGCGCCAGCAGTGAAATCGGGACCCGAGACAATGAGCAGTTCTTC.

This clonotype appeared many times. The V and J genes are TRBV3-1 and TRBJ2-7; D gene unclear. With 6 bases removed from V and 4 bases from J, the gap between germline ends came to 19 bases. The CDR3 has 15 amino acids. Germline V gene data show CDR1 as LGHDT and CDR2 as YNNKEL (reference sequence). Here the CDR3 DNA reads TGTGCCAGCAGTCCTACGGGCGTAGCCTCTTACGAGCAGTACTTC. It is translated as CASSPTGVASYEQYF.

There are many counts of this clonotype. The V call is TRBV7-9, the J call TRBJ1-1; TRBD1 agrees at 7 bases. This CDR3 spans 14 amino acids. Germline lookup yields CDR1 SEHNR and CDR2 FQNEAQ (reference sequence). After removal of 5 bases from V and 3 bases from J, the junction contained 6 bases not matched to a gene. The CDR3 protein is CASSPTGVHTEAFF. In nucleotides, the CDR3 is TGTGCCAGCAGCCCTACAGGGGTCCACACTGAAGCTTTCTTT. Complete variable domain (other parts from reference TRBV7-9 and TRBJ1-1): DTGVSQNPRHKITKRGQNVTFRCDPISEHNRLYWYRQTLGQGPEFLTYFQNEAQLEKSRLLSDRFSAERPKGSFSTLEIQRTEQGDSAMYLCASSPTGVHTEAFFGQGTRLTVV.

This clonotype has at least ten counts. CDR3 in amino acids: CSVRGPWGDTQYF. CDR3 DNA sequence: TGCAGCGTGAGGGGACCATGGGGAGATACGCAGTATTTT. The V and J genes are TRBV29-1 and TRBJ2-3; possibly TRBD1 or TRBD2 for D (5 bases each). Trimming left V 6 bases short and J 5 bases short, with 15 bases between. The CDR3 has 13 residues. Per germline, CDR1 SQVTM and CDR2 ANQGSEA.

This clonotype has at least ten counts. The chain is built from TRBV20-1 and TRBJ1-1, with 8 bases lining up with TRBD1. Unmatched junction bases numbered 10, after V lost 0 bases and J lost 1 base. Germline V CDR1 and CDR2: DFQATT, SNEGSKA (reference sequence). The CDR3 is 17 residues long. CDR3 sequence reads: CSARDQGTGGANTEAFF. The CDR3 bases are TGCAGTGCTAGAGATCAAGGGACAGGAGGGGCGAACACTGAAGCTTTCTTT.

The table lists this clonotype with many counts. This rearrangement joins TRBV20-1 to TRBJ2-1; 8 bases match TRBD2. CDR3 length: 16 residues. V shed 5 bases, J shed 3 bases, and the junction held 12 bases outside the gene matches. Per the germline V gene, CDR1 is DFQATT and CDR2 is SNEGSKA (reference sequence). CDR3: CSAPSRRGADYNEQFF. CDR3 coding DNA: TGCAGTGCTCCCAGCCGGCGGGGGGCCGACTACAATGAGCAGTTCTTC.

This clonotype was seen only a few times. The chain is built from TRBV6-1 and TRBJ2-3; a possible D gene is TRBD2 (6 bases). CDR1 is MNHNS, CDR2 SASEGT, per germline. This CDR3 has 12 amino acids. Deletions cut 9 bases from V and 4 bases from J, with 11 bases between. This CDR3 is CASGRGADTQYF. The CDR3 bases are TGTGCCAGTGGCCGCGGGGCAGATACGCAGTATTTT.

V usage is TRBV11-2 and J usage is TRBJ1-1; D might be TRBD1 (6 bases). CDR1 and CDR2 from the germline V gene are SGHAT and FQNNGV. This CDR3 has 11 residues. Deletions cut 5 bases from V and 10 bases from J, with 11 bases between. The CDR3 DNA follows: TGTGCCAGCAGCAAAGGGGGAAGAGCTTTCTTT. Its translation is CASSKGGRAFF.

This clonotype was counted only a few times. V usage is TRBV7-9 and J usage is TRBJ2-7, with 9 bases lining up with TRBD1. The CDR3 totals 13 residues. V lost 5 bases and J lost 3; bases outside the gene matches: 2. Germline V gene data show CDR1 as SEHNR and CDR2 as FQNEAQ (reference sequence). CDR3 sequence (DNA): TGTGCCAGCAGCCCGGGACAGGGCTACGAGCAGTACTTC. As protein: CASSPGQGYEQYF. The variable domain in full, with the rest retrieved from reference TRBV7-9 and TRBJ2-7, is DTGVSQNPRHKITKRGQNVTFRCDPISEHNRLYWYRQTLGQGPEFLTYFQNEAQLEKSRLLSDRFSAERPKGSFSTLEIQRTEQGDSAMYLCASSPGQGYEQYFGPGTRLTVT.

This clonotype was counted a few times. A clone one base away is much larger, so this may be a read error. This chain connects TRBV7-9 to TRBJ1-6; TRBD1 might be the D (6 bases). CDR1 SEHNR and CDR2 FQNEAQ come from the germline V gene (reference sequence). The CDR3 covers 14 residues. This CDR3 reads CASSLEGEASPLNF. CDR3 nucleotides: TGTGCCAGCAGCTTAGAGGGGGAGGCTTCACCCCTCAACTTT.